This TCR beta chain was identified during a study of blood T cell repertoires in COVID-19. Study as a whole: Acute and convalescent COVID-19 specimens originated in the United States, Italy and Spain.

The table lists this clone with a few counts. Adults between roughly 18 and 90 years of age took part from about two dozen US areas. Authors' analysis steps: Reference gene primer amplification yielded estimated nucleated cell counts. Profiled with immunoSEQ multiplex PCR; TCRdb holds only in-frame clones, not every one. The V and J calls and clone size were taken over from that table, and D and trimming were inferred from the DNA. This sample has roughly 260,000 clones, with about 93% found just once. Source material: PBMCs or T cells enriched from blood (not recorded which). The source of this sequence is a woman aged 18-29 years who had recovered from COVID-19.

The CDR3 protein is CASSARLAGVDTGELFF. CDR3 bases: TGTGCCAGCAGCGCAAGACTAGCGGGAGTCGACACCGGGGAGCTGTTTTTT. This chain connects TRBV7-8 to TRBJ2-2; TRBD2 aligns across 12 bases. There are 17 residues in the CDR3. The V and J ends lost 5 bases and 3 bases, in that order; junction bases with no gene match: 7. CDR1 and CDR2 from the germline V gene are SGHVS and FQNEAQ.